Shown below are 26 T cell receptor beta chains from a single sample sequenced in a study of T cell clones after liver transplantation (dated by TCRdb to between 2018 and 2020). The library was prepared using the immunoSEQ multiplex PCR assay. The clones in this table, taken by TCRdb from immuneACCESS, are in-frame only. Not every clone is retained; where verified, under half of the shortfall comes from an unresolved V gene, and the cause of the rest is unknown. Recorded for this sample are more than 15,000 clones; around 80% of them occurred a single time. The top ten constitute roughly 32% of the sample. The sample in question was CD8+ T cells from blood, obtained roughly 50 months after liver transplant. All receptors come from a human patient who received a liver transplant. After a transplant, the graft donor may have provided part of the T cells.

This clone was recorded once. V is TRBV7-2 and J is TRBJ1-2, with a possible D match to TRBD1 (5 bases). The length of the CDR3 is 15 residues. Deletions cut 1 base from V and 5 bases from J, with 14 bases between. Germline V gives CDR1 SGHTA, CDR2 FQGNSA. CDR3 DNA sequence: TGTGCCAGCAGCTTAGGTGCAGGGTCGGGATATGGCTACACCTTC. This sequence encodes CASSLGAGSGYGYTF.

This chain uses TRBV27 with TRBJ1-1; D gene uncertain. Trimming took off 1 base at V and 2 bases at J, with 11 bases between the two ends. This CDR3 spans 15 amino acids. Germline V gene sequence: CDR1 MNHEY, CDR2 SMNVEV (reference sequence). CDR3 sequence: CASSLFSVPNTEAFF. CDR3 sequence (DNA): TGTGCCAGCAGTTTATTCTCGGTTCCCAACACTGAAGCTTTCTTT.

The genes are TRBV5-1 and TRBJ1-1; 8 bases agree with TRBD1. V was pared by 0 bases and J by 6 bases, with 7 bases of the junction left unmatched. From germline, CDR1 is SGHRS and CDR2 YFSETQ. This CDR3 spans 15 amino acids. The CDR3: CASSLVRDRTPEAFF. In nucleotides, the CDR3 is TGCGCCAGCAGCTTGGTGAGGGACAGGACCCCTGAAGCTTTCTTT. Full variable domain (rest looked up from reference TRBV5-1 and TRBJ1-1): KAGVTQTPRYLIKTRGQQVTLSCSPISGHRSVSWYQQTPGQGLQFLFEYFSETQRNKGNFPGRFSGRQFSNSRSEMNVSTLELGDSALYLCASSLVRDRTPEAFFGQGTRLTVV.

V usage is TRBV4-1 and J usage is TRBJ1-6, with 7 bases lining up with TRBD1. Germline assignment: CDR1 MGHRA and CDR2 YSYEKL. V was clipped by 2 bases and J by 5 bases; unmatched bases: 6. The CDR3 covers 16 residues. In DNA form, the CDR3 reads TGCGCCAGCAGCCAATGGGGAGGGGGCGATAATTCACCCCTCCACTTT. The encoded protein is CASSQWGGGDNSPLHF.

The chain combines TRBV7-3 with TRBJ2-7, with TRBD1 identical over 9 bases. This CDR3 has 14 amino acids. The germline CDR1 and CDR2 sequences are SGHTA and FQGTGA. V gave up 5 bases and J gave up 0 bases; unmatched junction bases: 2. The CDR3 DNA sequence: TGTGCCAGCAGCCCGACAGGGGGCTCCTACGAGCAGTACTTC. It yields the protein CASSPTGGSYEQYF.

The J gene is TRBJ1-1, the V gene TRBV5-1, with D possibly being TRBD1 (5 bases). V was clipped by 0 bases and J by 4 bases, with 13 bases between them. Germline V gives CDR1 SGHRS, CDR2 YFSETQ. The CDR3 consists of 15 residues. CDR3 sequence (DNA): TGCGCCAGCAGCTTGGCCAATCAGGGAGGCACTGAAGCTTTCTTT. It is translated as CASSLANQGGTEAFF. Looking up the rest from reference TRBV5-1 and TRBJ1-1 gives the full variable domain: KAGVTQTPRYLIKTRGQQVTLSCSPISGHRSVSWYQQTPGQGLQFLFEYFSETQRNKGNFPGRFSGRQFSNSRSEMNVSTLELGDSALYLCASSLANQGGTEAFFGQGTRLTVV.

The chain employs TRBV6-1 and TRBJ1-6; TRBD1 agrees at 7 bases. This CDR3 spans 17 amino acids. Germline V gene data show CDR1 as MNHNS and CDR2 as SASEGT. The V gene end was trimmed by 3 bases and the J gene end by 6 bases; junction bases not matched to a gene: 11. The CDR3 sequence: CASSEDLVDRTNSPLHF. CDR3 coding DNA: TGTGCCAGCAGTGAGGATTTGGTGGACAGGACTAATTCACCCCTCCACTTT.

This clone was counted between two and nine times. J is TRBJ2-5 and V is TRBV10-3; D is uncertain. Per germline, CDR1 ENHRY and CDR2 SYGVKD. The CDR3 spans 13 residues. V was cut by 2 bases and J by 5 bases, with 9 bases left in between. CDR3 residues: CAISEGLEETQYF. CDR3 bases: TGTGCCATCAGTGAGGGTCTAGAGGAGACCCAGTACTTC.

The chain couples TRBV9 to TRBJ1-4, with D possibly being TRBD1 (5 bases). The germline V gene has CDR1 SGDLS and CDR2 YYNGEE. The CDR3 covers 15 residues. The germline V and J ends were trimmed by 0 bases and 3 bases, with 9 bases remaining between them. The CDR3 region is CASSVEGWANEKLFF. The CDR3 DNA sequence: TGTGCCAGCAGCGTAGAGGGGTGGGCTAATGAAAAACTGTTTTTT.

V gene TRBV18 combines with J gene TRBJ2-7; 14 bases are shared with TRBD2. The V segment lost 6 bases and the J segment 4 bases; nucleotides outside the gene matches: 5. The V gene's germline CDR1 is KGHSH and CDR2 LQKENI. This CDR3 is 15 amino acids long. The chain's CDR3 is CASSETSGGDYEQYF. CDR3 coding DNA: TGTGCCAGCTCGGAGACTAGCGGGGGGGATTACGAGCAGTACTTC.

This chain uses TRBV6-1 with TRBJ2-7; TRBD1 matches at 7 bases. This CDR3 contains 15 residues. Germline V gene data show CDR1 as MNHNS and CDR2 as SASEGT. The ends lost 1 base at V and 3 bases at J; junction bases unmatched: 6. The CDR3 loop reads CASSEEGQKFYEQYF. CDR3 nucleotides: TGTGCCAGCAGTGAAGAGGGACAGAAATTCTACGAGCAGTACTTC.

The CDR3 nucleotides read TGTGCCAGCAGCGCCAGGGGGTCGAACACCGGGGAGCTGTTTTTT. This gives the protein CASSARGSNTGELFF. The J gene is TRBJ2-2, the V gene TRBV9; TRBD1 matches 7 bases. Germline values: CDR1 SGDLS, CDR2 YYNGEE. Trimming cost V 3 bases and J 0 bases; bases outside gene matches: 2. The CDR3 spans 15 residues.

The chain uses TRBV25-1 and TRBJ2-4; D is unresolved. Germline CDR1 is MGHDK and CDR2 is SYGVNS. The CDR3 extends over 13 amino acids. V gave up 1 base and J gave up 8 bases, with 9 bases separating them. CDR3 residues: CASSESMEDIQYF. CDR3 DNA sequence: TGTGCCAGCAGTGAATCAATGGAAGACATTCAGTACTTC. The variable domain in full, with the rest retrieved from reference TRBV25-1 and TRBJ2-4, is EADIYQTPRYLVIGTGKKITLECSQTMGHDKMYWYQQDPGMELHLIHYSYGVNSTEKGDLSSESTVSRIRTEHFPLTLESARPSHTSQYLCASSESMEDIQYFGAGTRLSVL.

The chain links TRBV5-1 to TRBJ1-1; D remains unclear. The length of the CDR3 is 15 residues. The germline V and J ends were trimmed by 0 bases and 0 bases, with 9 bases remaining between them. Germline V gene data show CDR1 as SGHRS and CDR2 as YFSETQ. CDR3 bases: TGCGCCAGCAGCTTGGAGTCGGTTATGAACACTGAAGCTTTCTTT. Translated, it gives CASSLESVMNTEAFF. The full variable domain, in which reference TRBV5-1 and TRBJ1-1 provide the parts outside the CDR3, is KAGVTQTPRYLIKTRGQQVTLSCSPISGHRSVSWYQQTPGQGLQFLFEYFSETQRNKGNFPGRFSGRQFSNSRSEMNVSTLELGDSALYLCASSLESVMNTEAFFGQGTRLTVV.

The chain couples TRBV7-9 to TRBJ1-1, with TRBD1 matching over 7 bases. Germline values: CDR1 SEHNR, CDR2 FQNEAQ (reference sequence). V lost 6 bases and J lost 3; bases outside the gene matches: 13. The CDR3 runs 16 residues. CDR3 sequence reads: CASRSRGQGTDTEAFF. Written as DNA, the CDR3 is TGTGCCAGCAGATCAAGGGGGCAGGGTACGGACACTGAAGCTTTCTTT.

As for this clone: A read error may produce the germline difference seen at one junction end. Other nucleotide sequences in the sample specify the same CDR3. The chain is built from TRBV6-6 and TRBJ2-7; TRBD2 is a possible D gene (6 bases). Per germline, CDR1 MNHNY and CDR2 SVGAGI (reference sequence). This CDR3 is built from 15 residues. The CDR3 bases are TGCGCCAGCAGCCAAAAGGAGGGGATCTCCTACGAGCAGTACTTC. This translates into CASSQKEGISYEQYF.

The CDR3, as DNA: TGTGCCAGCGGCAGGGGGCAATACGATGAAAAACTGTTTTTT. Its protein product is CASGRGQYDEKLFF. The chain links TRBV5-5 to TRBJ1-4; 8 bases map to TRBD1. Looked up from germline, CDR1 is SGHKS and CDR2 is YYEKEE (reference sequence). The V gene end was trimmed by 7 bases and the J gene end by 6 bases; junction bases not matched to a gene: 8. CDR3 length: 14 residues.

The gene calls are TRBV10-3 and TRBJ1-5; tentative D call: TRBD1 (5 bases). The CDR3 sequence is 9 residues long. Germline V gives CDR1 ENHRY, CDR2 SYGVKD. V lost 11 bases, J lost 8 bases, and 7 bases lay in between. DNA for the CDR3: TGTGCCGCGGGGGAGCCCCAGCATTTT. It yields the protein CAAGEPQHF.

The rearrangement joins TRBV7-9 to TRBJ2-3; no clear D. Germline-derived CDR1 and CDR2 are SEHNR and FQNEAQ (reference sequence). The V and J ends lost 10 bases and 3 bases respectively, with 17 bases between them. The CDR3 is made up of 14 amino acids. CDR3: CATQPGNWTDTQYF. In nucleotides, the CDR3 is TGTGCCACCCAACCCGGAAATTGGACAGATACGCAGTATTTT.

This chain connects TRBV6-5 to TRBJ2-5, with 7 bases fitting TRBD1. The V gene's germline CDR1 is MNHEY and CDR2 SVGAGI. CDR3 length: 14 amino acids. After removal of 9 bases from V and 5 bases from J, the junction contained 12 bases not matched to a gene. The CDR3 loop is CASYPDRLGETQYF. The CDR3 DNA follows: TGTGCCAGTTACCCGGACAGGTTGGGTGAGACCCAGTACTTC.

CDR3 loop: CARKGDVANQPQHF. CDR3 DNA sequence: TGTGCCAGAAAAGGGGATGTAGCAAATCAGCCCCAGCATTTT. The chain joins TRBV18 to TRBJ1-5; tentatively, D is TRBD1 (5 bases). V lost 9 bases, J lost 4 bases, and 16 bases lay in between. Germline V gene sequence: CDR1 KGHSH, CDR2 LQKENI. The CDR3 is 14 amino acids.

The chain has TRBV4-3 and TRBJ2-5, with unresolved D. The DNA end is a closer match to TRBJ2-7, so the J assignment may be wrong. CDR1 and CDR2 from the germline V gene are LGHNA and YSLEER. This CDR3 spans 13 amino acids. The CDR3 coding sequence is TGCGCCAGCAGCCCTTCTCCTTCCTACGAGCAGTACTTC. Translated: CASSPSPSYEQYF.

This clone was found once. The chain has TRBV2 and TRBJ1-5; 7 positions match TRBD1. This CDR3 is built from 14 residues. Germline loops: CDR1 SNHLY, CDR2 FYNNEI. V lost 7 bases, J lost 7 bases, and 10 bases stayed unmatched. The CDR3 DNA is TGTGCCAGCAAAACGGAGGGGGCTTGGCAGCCCCAGCATTTT. Amino acids: CASKTEGAWQPQHF.

This chain uses TRBV4-2 with TRBJ2-4; the D gene is possibly TRBD2 (5 bases). V shed 0 bases and J shed 5 bases, with 14 bases lying between them. Germline assignment: CDR1 LGHNA and CDR2 YNFKEQ. This CDR3 has 16 residues. The CDR3 DNA follows: TGTGCCAGCAGCCAAGATCGGAATAGCGAAGAAAACATTCAGTACTTC. Translated: CASSQDRNSEENIQYF.

The V gene is TRBV27, the J gene TRBJ2-7, with unresolved D. Looked up from germline, CDR1 is MNHEY and CDR2 is SMNVEV (reference sequence). The CDR3 has 14 residues. Trimming pared 0 bases from V and 0 bases from J, leaving 6 bases between. The CDR3 DNA follows: TGTGCCAGCAGTTTATCGGCCAACTCCTACGAGCAGTACTTC. Residues: CASSLSANSYEQYF.

J is TRBJ2-2 and V is TRBV6-6, with TRBD2 matching over 8 bases. This CDR3 region has 14 residues. The V segment lost 5 bases and the J segment 3 bases; nucleotides outside the gene matches: 2. Germline V gene data show CDR1 as MNHNY and CDR2 as SVGAGI (reference sequence). Here the CDR3 reads CASSRGLDTGELFF. CDR3 nucleotide sequence: TGTGCCAGCAGTCGGGGACTAGACACCGGGGAGCTGTTTTTT.